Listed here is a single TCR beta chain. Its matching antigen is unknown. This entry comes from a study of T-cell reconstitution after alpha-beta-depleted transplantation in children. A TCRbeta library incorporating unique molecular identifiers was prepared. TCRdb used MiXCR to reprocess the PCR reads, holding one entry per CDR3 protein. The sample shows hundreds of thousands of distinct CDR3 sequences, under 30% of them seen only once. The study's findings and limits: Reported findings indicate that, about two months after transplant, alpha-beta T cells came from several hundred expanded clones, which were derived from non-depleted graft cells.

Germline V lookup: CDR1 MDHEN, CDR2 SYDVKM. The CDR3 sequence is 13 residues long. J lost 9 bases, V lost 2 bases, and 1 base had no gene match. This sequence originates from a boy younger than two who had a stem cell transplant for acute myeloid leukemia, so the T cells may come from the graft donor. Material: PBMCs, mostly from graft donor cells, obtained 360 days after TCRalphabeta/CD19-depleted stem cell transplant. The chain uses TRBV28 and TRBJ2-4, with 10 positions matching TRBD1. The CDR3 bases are TGTGCCAGCAGTTTACGGGACAGGGGCATTCAGTACTTC. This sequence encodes CASSLRDRGIQYF.